The 17 T cell receptor beta chains in this list originate from one sample, sequenced in a study of control samples from healthy donors and cancer patients (TCRdb year 2020). The method behind the library was the immunoSEQ multiplex PCR assay. TCRdb limited this immuneACCESS table to in-frame rearrangements with V and J called. A share of clones is missing; checked studies link under half to unresolved V genes, and the rest is unexplained. The table for this sample lists about 110,000 clones; almost 85% of them were counted only once. The ten top clones hold around 6.6% of the sample. Material for sequencing was blood. The receptors originated from a man aged 18 to 30 in good health.

This clone has only a few counts. The chain is built from TRBV6-1 and TRBJ1-5; no clear D. The CDR3 runs to 15 residues. From germline, CDR1 is MNHNS and CDR2 SASEGT. The ends were cut back, 2 bases at V and 0 bases at J, with 8 bases in the middle. In nucleotides, the CDR3 is TGTGCCAGCAGTGAAAACACTTATAGCAATCAGCCCCAGCATTTT. Translated: CASSENTYSNQPQHF.

V gene TRBV3-1 (or the pseudogene TRBV3-2) combines with J gene TRBJ2-7; D might be TRBD1 (6 bases). V was shortened by 2 bases and J by 5 bases, with 7 bases between the two germline ends. This CDR3 region has 12 residues. From germline, CDR1 is LGHDT and CDR2 YNNKEL (reference sequence). CDR3 residues: CASSQTGNEQYV. Here the CDR3 DNA reads TGTGCCAGCAGCCAAACAGGGAACGAGCAGTACGTC.

This clone has a count of ten or more. The V and J genes are TRBV5-4 and TRBJ1-1; weak D call: TRBD1 (5 bases). Germline CDR1 and CDR2: SGHNT and YYREEE (reference sequence). The CDR3 loop spans 16 amino acids. V was cut by 4 bases and J by 1 base, with 17 bases left in between. This CDR3 is CASSLGAGPANTEAFF. CDR3 sequence (DNA): TGTGCCAGCAGCCTGGGTGCAGGGCCCGCGAACACTGAAGCTTTCTTT. Full variable domain (rest looked up from reference TRBV5-4 and TRBJ1-1): ETGVTQSPTHLIKTRGQQVTLRCSSQSGHNTVSWYQQALGQGPQFIFQYYREEENGRGNFPPRFSGLQFPNYSSELNVNALELDDSALYLCASSLGAGPANTEAFFGQGTRLTVV.

The V and J genes are TRBV7-2 and TRBJ1-5; no clear D gene. In germline, CDR1 is SGHTA, CDR2 FQGNSA. The CDR3 extends over 15 amino acids. V dropped 0 bases and J dropped 2 bases, with 8 bases sitting between them. CDR3 DNA sequence: TGTGCCAGCAGCTTAGCGCCGGCGGGCAATCAGCCCCAGCATTTT. This translates into CASSLAPAGNQPQHF.

The chain couples TRBV6-1 to TRBJ1-4; D ambiguous. CDR1 and CDR2 (germline): MNHNS, SASEGT. V lost 2 bases and J 8 bases, leaving 6 bases between the germline ends. CDR3 length: 12 residues. The DNA for the CDR3 is TGTGCCAGCAGTGAATTGGGGGAAAAACTGTTTTTT. It encodes CASSELGEKLFF.

The chain employs TRBV7-2 and TRBJ2-3; D gene unclear. The CDR3 contains 14 residues. The V end lost 2 bases, the J end lost 2 bases, and 8 bases lay between the germline ends. Germline V gives CDR1 SGHTA, CDR2 FQGNSA. The CDR3 protein is CASSLSWDTDTQYF. The CDR3 DNA reads TGTGCCAGCAGCTTATCCTGGGACACAGATACGCAGTATTTT.

V usage is TRBV3-1 (or the pseudogene TRBV3-2) and J usage is TRBJ2-3; 7 positions match TRBD2. The CDR3 covers 13 residues. V lost 6 bases and J lost 1; bases outside the gene matches: 1. Looked up from germline, CDR1 is LGHDT and CDR2 is YNNKEL (reference sequence). CDR3 nucleotides: TGTGCCAGCAGGAGCGGGGGCACAGATACGCAGTATTTT. It yields the protein CASRSGGTDTQYF.

The rearrangement links TRBV27 to TRBJ2-1; D uncertain. Germline V lookup: CDR1 MNHEY, CDR2 SMNVEV (reference sequence). Deletions cut 2 bases from V and 6 bases from J, with 11 bases between. This CDR3 spans 14 amino acids. The CDR3 DNA is TGTGCCAGCAGTTTAGGCGCTCCCCCCAATGAGCAGTTCTTC. Residues: CASSLGAPPNEQFF.

The rearrangement uses TRBV5-1 and TRBJ2-7; D tentatively reads TRBD1 or TRBD2 (5 bases each). V was trimmed by 4 bases and J by 4 bases, leaving 18 bases between them. The germline V gene encodes CDR1 SGHRS and CDR2 YFSETQ. This CDR3 is built from 15 residues. The CDR3: CASSPLGGTIYEQYV. Written as DNA, the CDR3 is TGCGCCAGCAGCCCCTTGGGTGGGACGATTTACGAGCAGTACGTC.

Notes on this clone: The identical CDR3 is also encoded by other nucleotide sequences in the sample. The chain combines TRBV18 with TRBJ1-1, with unresolved D. Germline V gene data show CDR1 as KGHSH and CDR2 as LQKENI. The CDR3 is 13 amino acids. Trimming took off 1 base at V and 2 bases at J, with 5 bases between the two ends. Here the CDR3 DNA reads TGTGCCAGCTCACCACAGGGTAACACTGAAGCTTTCTTT. This codes for CASSPQGNTEAFF. The full variable domain, its missing parts supplied by reference TRBV18 and TRBJ1-1, is NAGVMQNPRHLVRRRGQEARLRCSPMKGHSHVYWYRQLPEEGLKFMVYLQKENIIDESGMPKERFSAEFPKEGPSILRIQQVVRGDSAAYFCASSPQGNTEAFFGQGTRLTVV.

CDR3 residues: CASSGDRDQETQYF. The CDR3 DNA sequence: TGTGCCAGCAGTGGGGACAGGGACCAAGAGACCCAGTACTTC. This chain links TRBV25-1 with TRBJ2-5; 9 bases line up with TRBD1. The germline gives CDR1 MGHDK, CDR2 SYGVNS. The junction had 0 bases not matched to a gene; V was cut back by 4 bases and J by 0 bases. This CDR3 comprises 14 residues.

V and J are TRBV7-2 and TRBJ2-7; D uncertain. Trimming removed 2 bases from V and 5 bases from J, with 4 bases in between. Germline CDR1 is SGHTA and CDR2 is FQGNSA. The CDR3 contains 11 residues. The CDR3 loop is CASSLRNEQYF. As DNA, the CDR3 is TGTGCCAGCAGCTTACGGAACGAGCAGTACTTC.

V and J are TRBV2 and TRBJ2-1, with D uncertain. Germline CDR1 and CDR2: SNHLY and FYNNEI. The CDR3 has 14 amino acids. V shed 2 bases and J shed 6 bases, with 11 bases lying between them. The CDR3 region is CASSETWAANEQFF. CDR3 sequence (DNA): TGTGCCAGCAGTGAAACGTGGGCCGCCAATGAGCAGTTCTTC.

The chain has TRBV15 and TRBJ2-5, with 8 bases that match TRBD1. CDR1 LNHNV and CDR2 YYDKDF come from the germline V gene (reference sequence). The CDR3 is 15 amino acids. After removal of 5 bases from V and 5 bases from J, the junction contained 10 bases not matched to a gene. CDR3 coding DNA: TGTGCCACCAGCTCCCGGACAGGGCGGGTGGAGACCCAGTACTTC. This gives the protein CATSSRTGRVETQYF.

This clone was seen a few times. J is TRBJ1-5 and V is TRBV9; a possible D gene is TRBD1 (6 bases). Deletions cut 4 bases from V and 9 bases from J, with 23 bases between. In germline, CDR1 is SGDLS, CDR2 YYNGEE. This CDR3 region has 16 residues. The CDR3 sequence is CASSLRPEGGGSPQHF. The DNA of the CDR3 is TGTGCCAGCAGCCTTAGGCCCGAGGGAGGGGGATCGCCCCAGCATTTT.

V and J are TRBV5-4 and TRBJ2-2, with D possibly called TRBD1 or TRBD2 (5 bases each). Germline lookup yields CDR1 SGHNT and CDR2 YYREEE (reference sequence). CDR3 size: 16 residues. Trimming took 1 base from V and 3 from J, leaving 13 bases between them. CDR3 protein: CASSLNQRGYTGELFF. CDR3 nucleotides: TGTGCCAGCAGCTTGAACCAGAGGGGATACACCGGGGAGCTGTTTTTT.

V and J are TRBV28 and TRBJ2-7, with D maybe TRBD2 (6 bases). With 4 bases removed from V and 6 bases from J, the gap between germline ends came to 13 bases. Germline loops: CDR1 MDHEN, CDR2 SYDVKM. The CDR3 is 13 amino acids. Here the CDR3 reads CASSSAGVAEQYF. The CDR3, as DNA: TGTGCCAGCAGTTCAGCGGGTGTTGCCGAGCAGTACTTC.